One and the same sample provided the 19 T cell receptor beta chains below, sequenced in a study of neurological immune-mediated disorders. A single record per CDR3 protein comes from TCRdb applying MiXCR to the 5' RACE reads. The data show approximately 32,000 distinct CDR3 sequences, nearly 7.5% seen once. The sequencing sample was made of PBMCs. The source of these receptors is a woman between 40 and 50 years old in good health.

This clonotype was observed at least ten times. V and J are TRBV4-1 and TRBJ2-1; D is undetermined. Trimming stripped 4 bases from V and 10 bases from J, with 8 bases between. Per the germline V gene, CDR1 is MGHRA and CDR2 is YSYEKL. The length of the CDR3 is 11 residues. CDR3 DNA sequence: TGCGCCAGCAGCCCTGGGTGGGAGCAGTTCTTC. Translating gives CASSPGWEQFF.

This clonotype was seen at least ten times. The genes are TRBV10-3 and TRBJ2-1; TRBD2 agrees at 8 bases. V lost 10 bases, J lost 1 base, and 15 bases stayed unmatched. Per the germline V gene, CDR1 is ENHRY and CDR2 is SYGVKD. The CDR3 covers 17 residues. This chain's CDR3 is CATALGIAGGSYNEQFF. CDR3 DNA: TGTGCCACCGCCTTGGGAATCGCGGGGGGTTCCTACAATGAGCAGTTCTTC.

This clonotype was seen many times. CDR3 DNA: TGCAGTGCTAGAGGCGTAAGCTCCTACAATGAGCAGTTCTTC. Encoded protein: CSARGVSSYNEQFF. This chain joins TRBV20-1 and TRBJ2-1; no firm D call. Trimming cost V 1 base and J 0 bases, with 7 bases left between them. The CDR3 consists of 14 residues. The V gene's germline CDR1 is DFQATT and CDR2 SNEGSKA (reference sequence).

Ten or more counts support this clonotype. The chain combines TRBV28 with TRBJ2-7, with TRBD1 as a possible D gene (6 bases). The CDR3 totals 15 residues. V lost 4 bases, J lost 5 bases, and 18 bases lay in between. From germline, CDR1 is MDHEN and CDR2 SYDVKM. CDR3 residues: CASSSPSVGDNEQYV. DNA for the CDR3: TGTGCCAGCAGTTCCCCATCGGTAGGGGACAACGAGCAGTACGTC.

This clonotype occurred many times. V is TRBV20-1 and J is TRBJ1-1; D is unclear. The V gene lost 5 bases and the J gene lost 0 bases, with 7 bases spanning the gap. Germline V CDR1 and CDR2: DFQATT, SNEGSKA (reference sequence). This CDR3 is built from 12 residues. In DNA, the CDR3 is TGCAGTGCTGACAACGTGAACACTGAAGCTTTCTTT. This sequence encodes CSADNVNTEAFF.

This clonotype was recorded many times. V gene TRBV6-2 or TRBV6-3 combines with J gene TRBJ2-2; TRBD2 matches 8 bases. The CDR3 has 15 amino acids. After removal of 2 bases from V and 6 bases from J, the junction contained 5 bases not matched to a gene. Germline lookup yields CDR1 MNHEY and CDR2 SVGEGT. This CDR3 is CASSYNGGASGELFF. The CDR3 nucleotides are TGTGCCAGCAGTTACAACGGGGGGGCCTCCGGGGAGCTGTTTTTT.

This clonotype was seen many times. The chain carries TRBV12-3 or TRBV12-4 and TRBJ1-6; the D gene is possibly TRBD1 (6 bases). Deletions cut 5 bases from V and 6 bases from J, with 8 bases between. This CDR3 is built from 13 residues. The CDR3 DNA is TGTGCCAGCAGTATAGGGGGTAATTCACCCCTCCACTTT. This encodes CASSIGGNSPLHF.

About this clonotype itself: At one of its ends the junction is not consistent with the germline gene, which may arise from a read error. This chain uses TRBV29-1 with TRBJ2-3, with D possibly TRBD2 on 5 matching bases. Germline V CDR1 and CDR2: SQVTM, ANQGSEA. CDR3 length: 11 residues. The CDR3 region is CVQPSTDTKYF. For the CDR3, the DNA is TGCGTGCAACCTAGCACAGATACGAAGTATTTT.

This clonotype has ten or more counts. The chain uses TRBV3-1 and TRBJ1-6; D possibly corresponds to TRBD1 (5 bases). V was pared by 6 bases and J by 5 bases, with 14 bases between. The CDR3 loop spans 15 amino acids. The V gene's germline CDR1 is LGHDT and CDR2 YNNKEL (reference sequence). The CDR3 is CASSTPGRHNSPLHF. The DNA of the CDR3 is TGTGCCAGCAGTACCCCGGGACGGCATAATTCACCCCTCCACTTT.

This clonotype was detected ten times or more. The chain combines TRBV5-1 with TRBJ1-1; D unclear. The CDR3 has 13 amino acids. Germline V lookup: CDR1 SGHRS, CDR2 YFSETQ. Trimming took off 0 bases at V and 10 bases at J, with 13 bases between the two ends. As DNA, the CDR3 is TGCGCCAGCAGCTTGGGGACCGAATCTGGAGCTTTCTTT. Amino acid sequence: CASSLGTESGAFF.

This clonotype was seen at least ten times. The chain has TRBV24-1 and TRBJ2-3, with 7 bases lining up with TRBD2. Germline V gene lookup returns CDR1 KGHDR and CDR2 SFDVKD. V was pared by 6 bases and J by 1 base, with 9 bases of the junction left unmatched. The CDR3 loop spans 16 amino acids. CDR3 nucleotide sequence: TGTGCCACCAGTAGCACGAGACTAGCCGGCACAGATACGCAGTATTTT. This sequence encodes CATSSTRLAGTDTQYF.

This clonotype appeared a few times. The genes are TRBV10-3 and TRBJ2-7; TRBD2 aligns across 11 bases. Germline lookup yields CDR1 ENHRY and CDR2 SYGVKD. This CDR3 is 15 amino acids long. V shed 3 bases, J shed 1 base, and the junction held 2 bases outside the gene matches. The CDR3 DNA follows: TGTGCCATCAGTGAAATAGCGGGAGGGTCCTACGAGCAGTACTTC. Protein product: CAISEIAGGSYEQYF.

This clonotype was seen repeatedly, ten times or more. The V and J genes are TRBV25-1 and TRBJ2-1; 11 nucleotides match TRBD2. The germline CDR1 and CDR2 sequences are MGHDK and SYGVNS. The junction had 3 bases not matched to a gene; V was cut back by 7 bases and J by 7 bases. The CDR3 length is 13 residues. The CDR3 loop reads CASTLAGDNEQFF. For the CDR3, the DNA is TGTGCCAGCACACTAGCGGGGGATAATGAGCAGTTCTTC.

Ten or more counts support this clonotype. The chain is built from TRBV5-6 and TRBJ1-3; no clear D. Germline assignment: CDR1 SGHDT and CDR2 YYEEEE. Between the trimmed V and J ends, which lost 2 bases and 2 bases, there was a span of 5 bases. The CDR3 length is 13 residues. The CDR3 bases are TGTGCCAGCAGCTTCGGGGCTGGAAACACCATATATTTT. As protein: CASSFGAGNTIYF.

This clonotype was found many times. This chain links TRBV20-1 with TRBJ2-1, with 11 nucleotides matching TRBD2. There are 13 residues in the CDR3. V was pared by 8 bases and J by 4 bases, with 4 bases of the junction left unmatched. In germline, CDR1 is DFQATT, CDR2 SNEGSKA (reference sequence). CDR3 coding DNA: TGCAGTTCGACTAGCGGGGTTTACAATGAGCAGTTCTTC. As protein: CSSTSGVYNEQFF.

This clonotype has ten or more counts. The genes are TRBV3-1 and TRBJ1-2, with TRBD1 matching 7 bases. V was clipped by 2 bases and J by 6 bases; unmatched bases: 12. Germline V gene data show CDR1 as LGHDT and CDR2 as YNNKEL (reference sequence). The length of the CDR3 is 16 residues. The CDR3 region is CASSQQTGSKKDGYTF. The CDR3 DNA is TGTGCCAGCAGCCAACAGACAGGGTCGAAAAAAGATGGCTACACCTTC.

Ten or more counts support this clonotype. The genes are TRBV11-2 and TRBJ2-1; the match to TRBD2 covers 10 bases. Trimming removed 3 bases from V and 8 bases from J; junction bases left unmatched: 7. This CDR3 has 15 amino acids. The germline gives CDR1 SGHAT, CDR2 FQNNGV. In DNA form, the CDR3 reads TGTGCCAGCAGCTTTAGCGGGAGGCCCCTCGATGAGCAGTTCTTC. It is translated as CASSFSGRPLDEQFF.

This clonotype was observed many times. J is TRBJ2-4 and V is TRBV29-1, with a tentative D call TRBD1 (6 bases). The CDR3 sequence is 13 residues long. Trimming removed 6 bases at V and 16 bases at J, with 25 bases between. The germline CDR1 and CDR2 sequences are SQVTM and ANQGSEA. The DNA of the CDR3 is TGCAGCGTGGTACAGGGAGCGACCGACCGACCTTACTTC. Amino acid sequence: CSVVQGATDRPYF. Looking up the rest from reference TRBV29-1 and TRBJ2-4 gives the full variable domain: SAVISQKPSRDICQRGTSLTIQCQVDSQVTMMFWYRQQPGQSLTLIATANQGSEATYESGFVIDKFPISRPNLTFSTLTVSNMSPEDSSIYLCSVVQGATDRPYFGAGTRLSVL.

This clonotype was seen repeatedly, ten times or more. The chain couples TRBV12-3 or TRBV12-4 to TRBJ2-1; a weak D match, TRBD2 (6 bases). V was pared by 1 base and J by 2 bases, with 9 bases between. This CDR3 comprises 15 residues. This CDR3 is CASSLGRGTYNEQFF. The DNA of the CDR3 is TGTGCCAGCAGTTTAGGGCGGGGAACCTACAATGAGCAGTTCTTC.